This T cell receptor (beta chain) was identified during a study of blood T cell repertoires in COVID-19. Seattle-derived patients entered the study during active infection and were followed longitudinally. Original processing methods: Counts of nucleated cells, estimated from reference gene primer amplification, were obtained. Measured with immunoSEQ multiplex PCR; TCRdb has only the in-frame clones, and not every one. Clone size and the V and J calls come from that table; the DNA yielded D and trimming. The sample holds nearly 70,000 clones, roughly nine tenths seen once. V was clipped by 6 bases and J by 1 base, with 6 bases between them. Germline V gives CDR1 LNHDA, CDR2 SQIVND (reference sequence). The CDR3 has 12 residues.

The chain carries TRBV19 and TRBJ1-1; the D gene is possibly TRBD1 (6 bases). The sequenced material came from peripheral blood. This clonotype was obtained from a man between 35 and 55 years old with COVID-19, enrolled during active disease. The CDR3 reads CASRTGNTEAFF. The CDR3 coding sequence is TGTGCCAGTAGGACAGGGAACACTGAAGCTTTCTTT.